A single TCR beta chain is shown here with its context. What it binds is unknown. Here immunoSEQ multiplex PCR was the method, and the copy in TCRdb shows in-frame clones only, minus some. Of 35,000 to 40,000 clones listed, about 85% are singletons. The sample comes from a study of T cells in narcolepsy. Study overall: Enrolled donors included narcolepsy type 1 or type 2 patients and healthy controls.

Broader study findings: Healthy controls reportedly lacked the autoreactive clonotypes serially found in patients' blood. In some patient and control memory CD4+ samples, autoreactive clones were absent.

Losses at the gene ends were 0 bases for V and 4 bases for J; bases not matched to a gene: 8. The germline V gene has CDR1 MGHRA and CDR2 YSYEKL. The CDR3 covers 16 residues. What was sequenced was CD45RA- memory CD4+ T cells from PBMCs. The sequence came from a human donor with narcolepsy. The chain couples TRBV4-1 to TRBJ2-5; 7 bases are a match to TRBD2. In nucleotides, the CDR3 is TGCGCCAGCAGCCAAGACGAATCGGGCGGGGGAGAGACCCAGTACTTC. It specifies CASSQDESGGGETQYF.